This is a list of T cell receptor beta chains from one sample in a study of blood T cell repertoires in COVID-19. Measured with immunoSEQ multiplex PCR; TCRdb has only the in-frame clones, and not every one. This table has 30,000 to 45,000 clones, approximately 84% appearing once. The sequencing sample was made of peripheral blood. The receptor source for this set is a man older than 75 with active or convalescent COVID-19. The CDR3 runs from the conserved cysteine through the conserved F or W. Fields, in order: D gene, V gene, J gene, clone size, CDR3 DNA, CDR3 protein. A D gene is named only where the DNA matches it firmly. Only part of the rows carry a size: once, few, many, or a class if the clone is expanded.

.	TRBV27	TRBJ1-2	.	TGTGCCAGCAGTCCGGAGACAGGAAATAATGGCTACACCTTC	CASSPETGNNGYTF
TRBD1	TRBV5-1	TRBJ2-7	few	TGCGCCAGCGCCGTGGGGACAGGGGGAATAGAGCAGTACTTC	CASAVGTGGIEQYF
.	TRBV30	TRBJ2-7	.	TGTGCCTGGAGTCCCTCACTCTACGAGCAGTACTTC	CAWSPSLYEQYF
.	TRBV6-2/TRBV6-3	TRBJ2-5	.	TGTGCCAGCAGTTACGCGGGGTCAACTACGGAGACCCAGTACTTC	CASSYAGSTTETQYF
TRBD2	TRBV7-2	TRBJ2-3	.	TGTGCCAGCACGGGACTACACACAGATACGCAGTATTTT	CASTGLHTDTQYF
.	TRBV7-2	TRBJ2-7	.	TGTGCCAGCAGCTTAGGGGTCCAGGGCAGGGCGAGCTACGAGCAGTACTTC	CASSLGVQGRASYEQYF
.	TRBV6-4	TRBJ1-5	.	TGTGCCAGCAGTGACTCGACTTCTTTAGGTAGGAGCAATCAGCCCCAGCATTTT	CASSDSTSLGRSNQPQHF
TRBD2	TRBV7-2	TRBJ2-7	.	TGTGCCAGCAGCGATAGCGGGTTCAAAACCTACGAGCAGTACTTC	CASSDSGFKTYEQYF
.	TRBV6-5	TRBJ2-3	.	TGTGCCAGCAGTTACTCGAGGCCTAGCACAGATACGCAGTATTTT	CASSYSRPSTDTQYF
.	TRBV5-1	TRBJ2-7	.	TGCGCCAGCAGCTTGGGCGGTGTTACACCGGTTTACTACGAGCAGTACTTC	CASSLGGVTPVYYEQYF
.	TRBV4-2	TRBJ2-7	.	TGTGCCAGCAGCCAAGCGGGGGGCCCCTACGAGCAGTACTTC	CASSQAGGPYEQYF
TRBD1	TRBV7-9	TRBJ2-2	.	TGTGCCAGCAGCTTGACAGGGGGCGTAACCGGGGAGCTGTTTTTT	CASSLTGGVTGELFF
TRBD2	TRBV5-8	TRBJ2-1	.	TGTGCCAGCATTAGCTTCGGGCGGGGGGGCCCAAATGAGCAGTTCTTC	CASISFGRGGPNEQFF
.	TRBV7-8	TRBJ1-2	.	TGTGCCAGCAGCGGCCAGGGTTTCTATGGCTACACCTTC	CASSGQGFYGYTF
.	TRBV4-1	TRBJ2-3	.	TGCGCCAGCAGCCCACAAGTTGCACGTCCTAGCACAGATACGCAGTATTTT	CASSPQVARPSTDTQYF
.	TRBV29-1	TRBJ2-5	once	TGCAGCGTTGAGCCGGTCCCGAGCTCCTCCGGGGGCCAGTACTTC	CSVEPVPSSSGGQYF
.	TRBV6-5	TRBJ1-1	.	TGTGCCAGCAGTTACTTGGGGGCGCGTGCTGAAGCTTTCTTT	CASSYLGARAEAFF
.	TRBV15	TRBJ2-3	.	TGTGCCACCAGCAGAGATAGCGGCGATACGCAGTATTTT	CATSRDSGDTQYF
TRBD1	TRBV18	TRBJ1-1	.	TGTGCCAGCTCACCAAACCCGGACAGGGCCGGAGCTTTCTTT	CASSPNPDRAGAFF
.	TRBV5-5	TRBJ1-2	.	TGTGCCAGCAGCTTGCAGAACTATGGCTACACCTTC	CASSLQNYGYTF
.	TRBV2	TRBJ2-4	few	TGTGCCACCGCCGGGACTCGGGGTGGCAAAAACATTCAGTACTTC	CATAGTRGGKNIQYF
.	TRBV7-9	TRBJ2-7	.	TGTGCCAGCAGCTTAGCGGGGGCTCCGTTTTGGTACTTC	CASSLAGAPFWYF
.	TRBV6-1	TRBJ2-7	.	TGTGCCAGCAGTGAAGACAGGGTAGTCTACGAGCAGTACTTC	CASSEDRVVYEQYF
.	TRBV5-6	TRBJ2-7	.	TGTGCCAGCAGCTTCACAGGGTTCGAGCAGTACTTC	CASSFTGFEQYF
.	TRBV19	TRBJ1-3	.	TGTGCCAGTAGTATGGCCCGACCGAGGAGCTCTGGAAACACCATATATTTT	CASSMARPRSSGNTIYF
TRBD2	TRBV11-3	TRBJ2-1	once	TGTGCCAGCAGCCGTAGAGCGGGACTAGGGTCAGACAATGAGCAGTTCTTC	CASSRRAGLGSDNEQFF
TRBD2	TRBV18	TRBJ2-3	.	TGTGCCAGCTCACACAGTCGGACTAGCGGAAGAGTTAGGACAGATACGCAGTATTTT	CASSHSRTSGRVRTDTQYF
TRBD1	TRBV19	TRBJ1-5	.	TGTGCCAGTAGTACCCTGAGGGGGCTTCAGCCCCAGCATTTT	CASSTLRGLQPQHF
TRBD1	TRBV5-5	TRBJ2-5	.	TGTGCCAGCAGCTCTCAACGGGGGGACAGGGGGCAAGAGACCCAGTACTTC	CASSSQRGDRGQETQYF
TRBD1	TRBV30	TRBJ2-5	.	TGTGCCTGGAGTGGGACAGGGTTAGGGGAGACCCAGTACTTC	CAWSGTGLGETQYF
.	TRBV6-2/TRBV6-3	TRBJ2-1	.	TGTGCCAGCAGTTACCCCCAGGGTCGGCCCTACAATGAGCAGTTCTTC	CASSYPQGRPYNEQFF
TRBD1	TRBV5-4	TRBJ2-7	few	TGTGCCAGCAGCGGAAGGACAGGGGGCCACGAGCAGTACTTC	CASSGRTGGHEQYF
.	TRBV20-1	TRBJ1-1	.	TGCAGTGCCGAAGTGGCGGGGGACGCTTTCTTT	CSAEVAGDAFF
TRBD1	TRBV9	TRBJ2-2	once	TGTGCCAGCAGCCCCCAGACAGGGACGAACACCGGGGAGCTGTTTTTT	CASSPQTGTNTGELFF
TRBD1	TRBV4-3	TRBJ1-4	.	TGCGCCAGCAGCCCCCACAGGGGGGCTAATGAAAAACTGTTTTTT	CASSPHRGANEKLFF
TRBD2	TRBV12-5	TRBJ2-7	.	TGTGCCCCTCGGGGACTAGCGGGGCTCGAGCAGTACTTC	CAPRGLAGLEQYF
TRBD1	TRBV3-1/TRBV3-2	TRBJ2-1	.	TGTGCCAGCCGGACAGGGGGTGTCGGTGAGCAGTTCTTC	CASRTGGVGEQFF
.	TRBV9	TRBJ2-1	.	TGTGCCAGCAGCGGCGGGGACCAGAGAAAGTACAATGAGCAGTTCTTC	CASSGGDQRKYNEQFF
.	TRBV20-1	TRBJ2-1	.	TGCAGTGCTAGTTTCCCGGGACACAGAGATGAGCAGTTCTTC	CSASFPGHRDEQFF
.	TRBV2	TRBJ2-1	.	TGTGCCAGCAGTGTCTACGGGAGTGGTGAGCAGTTCTTC	CASSVYGSGEQFF
TRBD2	TRBV10-3	TRBJ2-7	.	TGTGCCATCGCCCGACTAGCGGGAGAAGGCTTCAACTACGAGCAGTACTTC	CAIARLAGEGFNYEQYF
TRBD1	TRBV30	TRBJ1-2	.	TGTGCCTGGAGTGTACCCAAAGGGGGCGGGTATGGCTACACCTTC	CAWSVPKGGGYGYTF
TRBD2	TRBV7-9	TRBJ2-5	.	TGTGCCAGCAGTCGGGTTAGCGGGATCCAAGAGACCCAGTACTTC	CASSRVSGIQETQYF
.	TRBV10-3	TRBJ2-7	.	TGTGCCATCAGCCTGACAGCCTCCTACGAGCAGTACTTC	CAISLTASYEQYF
.	TRBV27	TRBJ1-1	.	TGTGCCAGCAGTCCTCACTTGAACACTGAAGCTTTCTTT	CASSPHLNTEAFF
TRBD1	TRBV5-1	TRBJ1-2	few	TGCGCCAGCAGCTTGGGACCTCCGGGACAGGGGAATGGCTACACCTTC	CASSLGPPGQGNGYTF
TRBD1	TRBV2	TRBJ2-5	.	TGTGCCAGCAGGCTACAGGGGGTCCCCCGAGAGACCCAGTACTTC	CASRLQGVPRETQYF
.	TRBV4-3	TRBJ2-1	.	TGCGCCAGCAGCCAAGATGCAGGGAACCTACTATCCAGGGAATCCTACAATGAGCAGTTCTTC	CASSQDAGNLLSRESYNEQFF
.	TRBV29-1	TRBJ2-1	.	TGCAGCGTTGAACGTCAGCGCCGCTCCTACAATGAGCAGTTCTTC	CSVERQRRSYNEQFF
TRBD1	TRBV7-6	TRBJ2-7	.	TGTGCCAGCAGCGCCGGACAGGGTATCGTTGTGCAGTACTTC	CASSAGQGIVVQYF
.	TRBV20-1	TRBJ1-6	.	TGCAGTGCTGGGAGGGGCTATGCCCTCCACTTT	CSAGRGYALHF
.	TRBV20-1	TRBJ2-7	.	TGCAGTGCTAGTTCCTACCCCCTTTCCTACGAGCAGTACTTC	CSASSYPLSYEQYF
TRBD1	TRBV7-8	TRBJ1-4	.	TGTGCCAGCAGCTTGGGACAGATCGCAACTAATGAAAAACTGTTTTTT	CASSLGQIATNEKLFF
.	TRBV4-3	TRBJ2-7	.	TGCGCCAGCAGCCAAAAGAAGGGGCACGAGCAGTACTTC	CASSQKKGHEQYF
TRBD2	TRBV19	TRBJ2-1	.	TGTGCCAGTAGTATAGCTAGCGGATCACCCAATGAGCAGTTCTTC	CASSIASGSPNEQFF
TRBD1	TRBV5-5	TRBJ2-5	.	TGTGCCAGCAGCTTGAACAGGGGAGTAAAAGAGACCCAGTACTTC	CASSLNRGVKETQYF
.	TRBV5-1	TRBJ1-1	.	TGCGCCAGCAGCTGGCGGGGGAACCCAATGAACACTGAAGCTTTCTTT	CASSWRGNPMNTEAFF
.	TRBV6-5	TRBJ1-1	few	TGTGCCAGCAGTTACGGGCAGGGTGGAACTGAAGCTTTCTTT	CASSYGQGGTEAFF
.	TRBV7-9	TRBJ1-1	few	TGTGCCAGCAGCTTACCGACAAGCTCGTACACTGAAGCTTTCTTT	CASSLPTSSYTEAFF
TRBD2	TRBV19	TRBJ2-7	.	TGTGTATCGGGGGAGGTGCGGACTAGCGGACAAATCTACGAGCAGTACTTC	CVSGEVRTSGQIYEQYF